The 27 T cell receptor beta chains presented below share a single source sample, sequenced in a study of cytotoxic CD8 clonotypes in ibrutinib-treated CLL. The data were produced by immunoSEQ multiplex PCR, yet TCRdb's version contains in-frame clones alone and is incomplete. The table includes 200,000 to 250,000 clones, roughly 79% detected once. This material consisted of PBMCs, taken after 12 months of ibrutinib treatment. These receptors all come from a human donor with chronic lymphocytic leukemia.

The chain joins TRBV5-1 to TRBJ2-7, with D possibly matching TRBD1 (5 bases). Germline loops: CDR1 SGHRS, CDR2 YFSETQ. The CDR3 has 14 residues. V lost 4 bases to trimming and J lost 0 bases, with 11 bases between them. The CDR3 loop reads CASSRTQGSYEQYF. CDR3 nucleotide sequence: TGCGCCAGCAGCCGAACCCAGGGCTCCTACGAGCAGTACTTC. The full variable domain, completed using reference TRBV5-1 and TRBJ2-7, is KAGVTQTPRYLIKTRGQQVTLSCSPISGHRSVSWYQQTPGQGLQFLFEYFSETQRNKGNFPGRFSGRQFSNSRSEMNVSTLELGDSALYLCASSRTQGSYEQYFGPGTRLTVT.

This clone came up once. The rearrangement links TRBV6-5 to TRBJ1-1, with 8 bases matching TRBD1. The trim removed 5 bases at V and 11 bases at J, leaving 7 bases unmatched. Germline V lookup: CDR1 MNHEY, CDR2 SVGAGI. CDR3 length: 12 residues. This chain's CDR3 is CASSTPRGPAFF. The DNA of the CDR3 is TGTGCCAGCAGTACGCCCAGGGGGCCGGCTTTCTTT.

Written as DNA, the CDR3 is TGTGCCAGCAGTCCTCTCGGGCAGGGAAGCGAGCAGTACTTC. Protein product: CASSPLGQGSEQYF. The rearrangement links TRBV28 to TRBJ2-7, with D perhaps TRBD1 (5 bases). The V and J ends lost 5 bases and 6 bases respectively, with 17 bases between them. This CDR3 is built from 14 residues. Germline V lookup: CDR1 MDHEN, CDR2 SYDVKM.

The CDR3 is CASGWTGDQPQHF. DNA of the CDR3: TGTGCCAGCGGATGGACAGGGGATCAGCCCCAGCATTTT. V is TRBV2 and J is TRBJ1-5; 9 nucleotides agree with TRBD1. The CDR3 is 13 residues long. V lost 8 bases to trimming and J lost 5 bases; unmatched junction nucleotides: 4. Germline-derived CDR1 and CDR2 are SNHLY and FYNNEI.

V is TRBV2 and J is TRBJ2-1; weak D call: TRBD1 (5 bases). This CDR3 has 15 amino acids. The ends were cut back, 3 bases at V and 7 bases at J, with 16 bases in the middle. Germline V gene lookup returns CDR1 SNHLY and CDR2 FYNNEI. CDR3 loop: CASSDPRAIWNEQFF. Written as DNA, the CDR3 is TGTGCCAGCAGTGATCCCAGGGCCATTTGGAATGAGCAGTTCTTC.

The chain recombines TRBV30 with TRBJ1-5; no firm D call. V was shortened by 3 bases and J by 5 bases, with 14 bases between the two germline ends. The CDR3 runs to 14 residues. Germline V gene lookup returns CDR1 GTSNPN and CDR2 SVGIG (reference sequence). CDR3 sequence reads: CAWSGTRKDQPQHF. The CDR3 coding sequence is TGTGCCTGGAGCGGTACACGGAAGGATCAGCCCCAGCATTTT.

For the CDR3, the DNA is TGTGCCAGCAGTTTGGTCCCAGCCTACACTGAAGCTTTCTTT. Translation: CASSLVPAYTEAFF. The V gene is TRBV27, the J gene TRBJ1-1, with D uncertain. The length of the CDR3 is 14 residues. The V and J ends lost 3 bases and 3 bases respectively, with 11 bases between them. Germline assignment: CDR1 MNHEY and CDR2 SMNVEV (reference sequence).

This clone has only a few counts. The gene calls are TRBV28 and TRBJ1-5; D is perhaps TRBD1 (5 bases). The V gene's germline CDR1 is MDHEN and CDR2 SYDVKM. The CDR3 is 14 amino acids. V was clipped by 9 bases and J by 5 bases, with 17 bases between them. CDR3 residues: CASITGGRDQPQHF. The CDR3 nucleotides read TGTGCCAGTATTACGGGGGGTAGGGATCAGCCCCAGCATTTT.

CDR3 sequence: CASNTGQGFHEQYF. CDR3 in DNA: TGTGCCAGCAACACGGGACAGGGGTTTCACGAGCAGTACTTC. The chain couples TRBV18 to TRBJ2-7; 10 nucleotides align to TRBD1. The CDR3 runs 14 residues. Germline values: CDR1 KGHSH, CDR2 LQKENI. Trimming cost V 8 bases and J 5 bases; bases outside gene matches: 9.

This chain connects TRBV18 to TRBJ1-5; 11 bases are shared with TRBD1. The CDR3 covers 17 residues. Looked up from germline, CDR1 is KGHSH and CDR2 is LQKENI. The J segment lost 1 base and the V segment lost 6 bases, leaving 8 bases of the junction unmatched. CDR3 in DNA: TGTGCCAGCTCTCACGGACAGGGGGCGGGGAGCAATCAGCCCCAGCATTTT. Residues: CASSHGQGAGSNQPQHF.

The rearrangement links TRBV28 to TRBJ2-5, with D uncertain. This CDR3 contains 14 residues. The V gene's germline CDR1 is MDHEN and CDR2 SYDVKM. Trimming stripped 4 bases from V and 1 base from J, with 10 bases between. In nucleotides, the CDR3 is TGTGCCAGCAGTTATCAGACGGCCCAAGAGACCCAGTACTTC. Its translation: CASSYQTAQETQYF.

The rearrangement uses TRBV29-1 and TRBJ2-3, with TRBD2 identical over 10 bases. The V and J ends lost 8 bases and 5 bases, in that order; junction bases with no gene match: 10. The CDR3 has 14 residues. The germline V gene has CDR1 SQVTM and CDR2 ANQGSEA. The CDR3 region is CSTASGSGLDTQYF. The CDR3 bases are TGCAGCACCGCTAGCGGGAGTGGTTTAGATACGCAGTATTTT.

The chain uses TRBV5-1 and TRBJ2-7; D is uncertain. With 1 base removed from V and 3 bases from J, the gap between germline ends came to 14 bases. From germline, CDR1 is SGHRS and CDR2 YFSETQ. This CDR3 has 15 amino acids. The CDR3 region has the DNA TGCGCCAGCAGCTTGAATTCAGGAACCGACTACGAGCAGTACTTC. Amino acids: CASSLNSGTDYEQYF.

The rearrangement joins TRBV10-1 to TRBJ2-1; unclear D gene. The CDR3 extends over 15 amino acids. Trimming left V 4 bases short and J 0 bases short, with 10 bases between. CDR1 is WNHNN and CDR2 is SYGVQD in the germline V gene (reference sequence). The CDR3, as DNA: TGCGCCAGCAGTGTCGGCGTCTACTCCTACAATGAGCAGTTCTTC. Its protein is CASSVGVYSYNEQFF.

This clone was seen more than once but under ten times. The chain uses TRBV6-1 and TRBJ1-5; D gene ambiguous. Germline V gene data show CDR1 as MNHNS and CDR2 as SASEGT. The CDR3 covers 13 residues. Trimming removed 4 bases at V and 3 bases at J, with 7 bases between. The CDR3 DNA is TGTGCCAGCAGTGCACAGCCCAATCAGCCCCAGCATTTT. Its protein product is CASSAQPNQPQHF.

J is TRBJ2-1 and V is TRBV10-1; the match to TRBD1 covers 8 bases. The V gene end was trimmed by 5 bases and the J gene end by 0 bases; junction bases not matched to a gene: 3. Germline V gene data show CDR1 as WNHNN and CDR2 as SYGVQD (reference sequence). CDR3 length: 15 amino acids. The CDR3 DNA sequence: TGCGCCAGCAGTCCAGGGGGCGTCTCCTACAATGAGCAGTTCTTC. The encoded protein is CASSPGGVSYNEQFF.

This clone was seen once. The chain recombines TRBV7-9 with TRBJ2-7; 11 positions match TRBD1. The CDR3 totals 15 residues. The V segment lost 3 bases and the J segment 5 bases; nucleotides outside the gene matches: 6. The germline CDR1 and CDR2 sequences are SEHNR and FQNEAQ (reference sequence). The CDR3 DNA follows: TGTGCCAGCAGCTTTACCGGGACAGGGGGAAACGAGCAGTACTTC. Protein sequence: CASSFTGTGGNEQYF.

The gene calls are TRBV4-1 and TRBJ1-2; the D gene is possibly TRBD1 (5 bases). Germline V gives CDR1 MGHRA, CDR2 YSYEKL. Between the trimmed V and J ends, which lost 4 bases and 2 bases, there was a span of 14 bases. This CDR3 has 15 residues. As DNA, the CDR3 is TGCGCCAGCAGCCCCCAGAATGAGGGGAACTATGGCTACACCTTC. Its protein product is CASSPQNEGNYGYTF.

The chain joins TRBV6-1 to TRBJ2-1; D is ambiguous. Trimming stripped 4 bases from V and 2 bases from J, with 3 bases between. The CDR3 has 12 residues. CDR1 is MNHNS and CDR2 is SASEGT in the germline V gene. CDR3 nucleotide sequence: TGTGCCAGCAGTGCACCCTACAATGAGCAGTTCTTC. Translated: CASSAPYNEQFF.

V and J are TRBV18 and TRBJ2-7, with D perhaps TRBD1 or TRBD2 (6 bases each). V gave up 6 bases and J gave up 1 base, with 16 bases separating them. The germline gives CDR1 KGHSH, CDR2 LQKENI. The CDR3 loop spans 15 amino acids. Here the CDR3 DNA reads TGTGCCAGCTCCGACGGGCAGGGGAGGTCCTACGAGCAGTACTTC. Translation gives CASSDGQGRSYEQYF.

V gene TRBV5-1 combines with J gene TRBJ2-7; tentative D call: TRBD1 (6 bases). Trimming removed 5 bases from V and 7 bases from J, with 16 bases in between. The germline V gene has CDR1 SGHRS and CDR2 YFSETQ. CDR3 size: 13 residues. This chain's CDR3 is CASSVRDKGEQYF. The CDR3, as DNA: TGCGCCAGCAGTGTTCGGGACAAGGGGGAGCAGTACTTC. Looking up the rest from reference TRBV5-1 and TRBJ2-7 gives the full variable domain: KAGVTQTPRYLIKTRGQQVTLSCSPISGHRSVSWYQQTPGQGLQFLFEYFSETQRNKGNFPGRFSGRQFSNSRSEMNVSTLELGDSALYLCASSVRDKGEQYFGPGTRLTVT.

The table lists this clone with a count of one. The genes are TRBV5-1 and TRBJ2-3; 10 nucleotides match TRBD2. The CDR3 totals 17 residues. Germline CDR1 and CDR2: SGHRS and YFSETQ. The junction had 9 bases not matched to a gene; V was cut back by 2 bases and J by 3 bases. The CDR3 region has the DNA TGCGCCAGCAGCTTCTTGGAAGCGGGGGGGAAAACAGATACGCAGTATTTT. Protein sequence: CASSFLEAGGKTDTQYF. The complete variable domain, with remaining parts taken from reference TRBV5-1 and TRBJ2-3, reads KAGVTQTPRYLIKTRGQQVTLSCSPISGHRSVSWYQQTPGQGLQFLFEYFSETQRNKGNFPGRFSGRQFSNSRSEMNVSTLELGDSALYLCASSFLEAGGKTDTQYFGPGTRLTVL.

This chain joins TRBV27 and TRBJ1-6; possible D gene TRBD1, 5 bases. There are 12 residues in the CDR3. CDR1 and CDR2 (germline): MNHEY, SMNVEV (reference sequence). Trimming pared 5 bases from V and 7 bases from J, leaving 6 bases between. The CDR3 DNA reads TGTGCCAGCAGTCCAGGGAATTCACCCCTCCACTTT. Its translation is CASSPGNSPLHF.

The chain has TRBV7-8 and TRBJ2-7; 9 nucleotides match TRBD1. This CDR3 spans 15 amino acids. Germline V gene data show CDR1 as SGHVS and CDR2 as FQNEAQ. Losses at the gene ends were 4 bases for V and 6 bases for J; bases not matched to a gene: 10. CDR3 amino acids: CASSYTGGIVAEQYF. CDR3 nucleotide sequence: TGTGCCAGCAGCTACACAGGGGGCATAGTGGCCGAGCAGTACTTC.

This clone came up once. This chain joins TRBV7-9 and TRBJ1-1; D possibly corresponds to TRBD1 (6 bases). This CDR3 is built from 14 residues. Trimming took off 7 bases at V and 4 bases at J, with 16 bases between the two ends. CDR1 and CDR2 from the germline V gene are SEHNR and FQNEAQ (reference sequence). The CDR3 DNA reads as TGTGCCAGCACCAAACAGGGTATTACCACTGAAGCTTTCTTT. Amino acid sequence: CASTKQGITTEAFF.

V and J are TRBV27 and TRBJ1-1; 7 nucleotides match TRBD1. V shed 5 bases, J shed 5 bases, and the junction held 8 bases outside the gene matches. The V gene's germline CDR1 is MNHEY and CDR2 SMNVEV (reference sequence). The CDR3 is made up of 14 amino acids. The CDR3 DNA is TGTGCCAGCAGTCCGTTCGACAGGGAGACTGAAGCTTTCTTT. Translation: CASSPFDRETEAFF.

This clone was counted once. V is TRBV18 and J is TRBJ1-1; tentatively, D is TRBD1 (5 bases). V was cut by 6 bases and J by 5 bases, with 16 bases left in between. The CDR3 is 14 residues long. Germline assignment: CDR1 KGHSH and CDR2 LQKENI. CDR3 sequence: CASSPTTGSTEAFF. Written as DNA, the CDR3 is TGTGCCAGCTCCCCTACTACAGGAAGTACTGAAGCTTTCTTT.